This TCR beta chain came from a study of blood T cell repertoires in COVID-19 (dated by TCRdb to between 2020 and 2021). At the level of the whole study: Collaborator samples came from the United States, Italy and Spain and covered acute and convalescent phases of COVID-19. The prospective study material was composed of cDNA or gDNA derived from T cells, B-cell-depleted T cells, or PBMCs. Deeply sampled blood TCRbeta repertoires from subjects exposed to, actively infected with, or recovered from COVID-19 were included in the dataset. The repertoires were made available in a free public database intended to serve as a resource for research on the immune response to SARS-CoV-2. Samples came from the ongoing ImmuneRACE study (first 160 participants) plus 1,254 subjects from 6 global collaborators. The sample metadata nearly always contained a de-identified subject ID, COVID-19 status, age in years and sex. Where available, HLA class I and class II types were taken from metadata supplied by the sample provider and were not determined by assay-based typing.

The full study reports these points: Clinical and demographic metadata were provided uncurated, with the amount varying by source and participant.

The immunoSEQ Assay, a bias-controlled multiplex PCR, was used to amplify TCRbeta CDR3 regions from genomic DNA. As for the original processing: The number of nucleated cells in each sample was estimated by amplification of reference gene primers within the assay. To quantify the absolute abundance of each unique TCRbeta CDR3 rearrangement, sequence reads were collapsed and filtered. For each sample, productive Simpson clonality was calculated as the square root of Simpson's diversity index across productive rearrangements. Not all clones reach the TCRdb copy of this immuneACCESS table, which keeps in-frame sequences only. Checked studies attribute under half of the gap to unresolved V genes and leave the rest unexplained. For V, J and clone size, that table is used; D and trimming come from the DNA. Counted in this sample were approximately 110,000 clones; over 75% of them appeared once. The ten largest clones take up roughly 32% of the sample.

CDR1 MNHEY and CDR2 SMNVEV were looked up in the germline V gene (reference sequence). Trimming leaves V shorter by 6 bases and J shorter by 4 bases, with the junction holding 10 bases beyond the gene matches. Including the terminal cysteine and phenylalanine, the CDR3 comprises 16 residues. Only CDR3 DNA is held: 48 bases, read in frame from base 1. Notes on this clone: Its antigen remains unidentified. Per-base quality was not reported, and no clone a single base away is much larger than it.

Each collaborating institution followed its own protocols to collect whole blood in K2EDTA tubes. Collaborator samples were shipped for TCRbeta analysis as frozen whole blood, isolated PBMCs, or DNA extracted from either sample type. The sequence joins TRBV27 to TRBJ1-4, with 8 bases in between that match TRBD1. The sequencing input was peripheral blood. This TCR derives from a woman older than 75 with acute or convalescent COVID-19. The CDR3 region: CASSRLMGQVNEKLFF. The sequenced DNA: TGTGCCAGCAGCCGCCTTATGGGACAGGTTAATGAAAAACTGTTTTTT.